The table lists the clone carrying this T cell receptor beta chain with many counts. TCRbeta library construction was performed incorporating unique molecular identifiers. MiXCR, applied by TCRdb to the PCR reads, yields one record per CDR3 protein. The data show 380,000 or so distinct CDR3 sequences, with about an eighth seen just once and 3.5% to 4.5% held by the top ten. The sample is drawn from a study of T-cell reconstitution after alpha-beta-depleted transplantation in children. The V gene lost 5 bases and the J gene lost 0 bases, with 20 bases spanning the gap. Germline assignment: CDR1 DFQATT and CDR2 SNEGSKA (reference sequence). This CDR3 comprises 18 residues.

The source was PBMCs, collected from the stem cell graft. The receptor was derived from a human donor who donated a stem cell graft to a child with Fanconi anemia. The chain is built from TRBV20-1 and TRBJ1-6, with D possibly matching TRBD1 (6 bases). This chain's CDR3 is CSAGAVTGLSSYNSPLHF. In nucleotides, the CDR3 is TGCAGTGCTGGGGCTGTGACAGGATTGAGCTCCTATAATTCACCCCTCCACTTT.